This record concerns one TCR beta chain sequence. Its antigen is not identified. The CDR3 is 16 residues long. The germline gives CDR1 MGHRA, CDR2 YSYEKL. Naive CD8+ T cells showed a CD45RO-CCR7+CD27+CD95- phenotype. This sample stems from a study of CXCR3-negative and CXCR3-positive naive CD8 T cells. Findings and limits, study-wide: CXCR3-positive naive cells carried more hydrophobic TRB CDR3s than CXCR3-negative ones. Memory CD8+ cells showed much lower diversity, while both naive subsets were comparably high.

5' RACE that incorporated UMI labels was used to prepare the TRB cDNA libraries. TCRdb re-called the 5' RACE reads and catalogs CDR3 proteins one per entry, DNA excluded. The listing contains about 150,000 distinct CDR3 sequences. Source material: naive CXCR3+ CD8+ T cells from blood. Subset in this sample: CD45RO-CCR7+CD27+CD95- naive CD8+ T cells expressing CXCR3 (TNR3+). The clonotype originates from a human donor in good health. Some clones in this sample may be carry-over from other donors' samples. V is TRBV4-1 and J is TRBJ2-5; as DNA is missing, the TRBD2 call by TCRdb cannot be tested. The CDR3 sequence: CASSQDPSSLTATQYF.